One and the same sample provided the 14 T cell receptor beta chains below, sequenced in a study of PD-L1 blockade in urothelial cancer. As for time point: pretreatment peripheral blood. Clones were read by immunoSEQ multiplex PCR, and TCRdb kept only the in-frame ones, dropping some. In the table there are around 70,000 clones, 84% of which are singletons. Source: PBMCs, taken around atezolizumab (anti-PD-L1) treatment. The receptors originated from a woman between 70 and 85 years old with urothelial cancer.

The genes are TRBV9 and TRBJ2-1; 15 bases line up with TRBD2. Germline-derived CDR1 and CDR2 are SGDLS and YYNGEE. V shed 3 bases, J shed 16 bases, and the junction held 11 bases outside the gene matches. The CDR3 consists of 15 residues. The CDR3 DNA sequence: TGTGCCAGCAGCGCACGGGTGGGACTAGCGGGGGGTCTATTCTTC. This translates into CASSARVGLAGGLFF. Variable domain in full (rest from reference TRBV9 and TRBJ2-1): DSGVTQTPKHLITATGQRVTLRCSPRSGDLSVYWYQQSLDQGLQFLIQYYNGEERAKGNILERFSAQQFPDLHSELNLSSLELGDSALYFCASSARVGLAGGLFFGPGTRLTVL.

The rearrangement links TRBV29-1 to TRBJ2-1; 11 bases are a match to TRBD2. The CDR3 runs to 17 residues. V dropped 8 bases and J dropped 2; count of bases not matched to a gene: 14. From germline, CDR1 is SQVTM and CDR2 ANQGSEA. The CDR3 sequence is CSYALAGGGSPYNEQFF. The CDR3 DNA follows: TGCAGCTACGCTCTAGCGGGAGGAGGTTCCCCCTACAATGAGCAGTTCTTC.

The gene calls are TRBV2 and TRBJ2-1; TRBD2 matches at 7 bases. Germline CDR1 SNHLY, CDR2 FYNNEI. With V trimmed by 4 bases and J by 6 bases, 9 bases remained unmatched. The CDR3 sequence is 15 residues long. The CDR3 coding sequence is TGTGCCAGCAGTGGTGCAGCGGGGTTGGGCAATGAGCAGTTCTTC. The encoded protein is CASSGAAGLGNEQFF.

This chain connects TRBV25-1 to TRBJ2-1, with TRBD2 identical over 11 bases. Germline assignment: CDR1 MGHDK and CDR2 SYGVNS. The length of the CDR3 is 13 residues. Trimming at V came to 6 bases and at J to 7 bases, leaving 2 bases not matched to a gene. CDR3 nucleotide sequence: TGTGCCAGCAGCGGGACTAGCGGTAATGAGCAGTTCTTC. Its translation is CASSGTSGNEQFF.

This chain uses TRBV29-1 with TRBJ2-7; 9 bases line up with TRBD1. The CDR3 is 13 residues long. Germline loops: CDR1 SQVTM, CDR2 ANQGSEA. V was clipped by 3 bases and J by 2 bases; unmatched bases: 2. CDR3 DNA: TGCAGCGTTGACGGGACAGGGCCCTACGAGCAGTACTTC. Its protein is CSVDGTGPYEQYF.

This chain links TRBV18 with TRBJ2-1; 13 bases are a match to TRBD2. The length of the CDR3 is 16 residues. Trimming at V came to 5 bases and at J to 5 bases, leaving 6 bases not matched to a gene. CDR1 and CDR2 from the germline V gene are KGHSH and LQKENI. The CDR3: CASSSQGLAGHNEQFF. The CDR3 DNA reads as TGTGCCAGCTCATCACAGGGACTAGCGGGACACAATGAGCAGTTCTTC. The full variable domain, rest sourced from reference TRBV18 and TRBJ2-1, is NAGVMQNPRHLVRRRGQEARLRCSPMKGHSHVYWYRQLPEEGLKFMVYLQKENIIDESGMPKERFSAEFPKEGPSILRIQQVVRGDSAAYFCASSSQGLAGHNEQFFGPGTRLTVL.

The V gene is TRBV4-2, the J gene TRBJ2-3; tentatively, D is TRBD1 (6 bases). The CDR3 totals 17 residues. V shed 1 base and J shed 0 bases, with 14 bases lying between them. CDR1 LGHNA and CDR2 YNFKEQ come from the germline V gene. CDR3 residues: CASSQGLNRASTDTQYF. The CDR3 coding sequence is TGTGCCAGCAGCCAAGGACTGAACAGGGCAAGCACAGATACGCAGTATTTT.

This clone showed up just once. The chain has TRBV6-1 and TRBJ1-5; D perhaps matches TRBD1 (6 bases). The CDR3 is 14 amino acids. Trimming left V 1 base short and J 5 bases short, with 9 bases between. The V gene's germline CDR1 is MNHNS and CDR2 SASEGT. The CDR3 DNA follows: TGTGCCAGCAGTGAAGGGACAGCTTATCAGCCCCAGCATTTT. The encoded protein is CASSEGTAYQPQHF.

The J gene is TRBJ2-5, the V gene TRBV6-1; 8 bases align to TRBD1. From germline, CDR1 is MNHNS and CDR2 SASEGT. This CDR3 has 14 residues. Losses at the gene ends were 3 bases for V and 5 bases for J; bases not matched to a gene: 5. Written as DNA, the CDR3 is TGTGCCAGCAGTGAGCCAGGGGGCGCGGAGACCCAGTACTTC. Translation gives CASSEPGGAETQYF.

In DNA, the CDR3 is TGTGCCAGCAGCGTAGACAGGGCTGGAGATGAGCAGTTCTTC. Its protein is CASSVDRAGDEQFF. The rearrangement links TRBV9 to TRBJ2-1; D is perhaps TRBD1 (6 bases). The CDR3 loop spans 14 amino acids. CDR1 SGDLS and CDR2 YYNGEE come from the germline V gene. Trimming removed 0 bases at V and 8 bases at J, with 12 bases between.

The genes are TRBV5-4 and TRBJ1-4; 7 positions match TRBD1. Germline CDR1 and CDR2: SGHNT and YYREEE (reference sequence). The CDR3 runs to 14 residues. Trimming took 5 bases from V and 7 from J; bases not matched to a gene: 8. CDR3 residues: CASSFDRAGEKLFF. For the CDR3, the DNA is TGTGCCAGCAGTTTTGACAGGGCTGGTGAAAAACTGTTTTTT.

The chain carries TRBV29-1 and TRBJ2-5; TRBD2 aligns across 7 bases. The CDR3 consists of 12 residues. Unmatched junction bases numbered 7, after V lost 8 bases and J lost 4 bases. The germline gives CDR1 SQVTM, CDR2 ANQGSEA. The CDR3 here is CSLGGVRETQYF. The CDR3 DNA follows: TGCAGCCTGGGGGGGGTCCGAGAGACCCAGTACTTC.

The chain links TRBV10-3 to TRBJ1-6; 7 bases fit TRBD1. The CDR3 contains 16 residues. Germline-derived CDR1 and CDR2 are ENHRY and SYGVKD. With V trimmed by 4 bases and J by 5 bases, 8 bases remained unmatched. The CDR3 loop is CAISGQGLGNNSPLHF. The CDR3 DNA reads as TGTGCCATCAGTGGACAGGGACTCGGCAATAATTCACCCCTCCACTTT.

The V and J genes are TRBV7-6 and TRBJ1-1; 9 nucleotides line up with TRBD1. Per the germline V gene, CDR1 is SGHVS and CDR2 is FNYEAQ. This CDR3 contains 16 residues. V dropped 5 bases and J dropped 0; count of bases not matched to a gene: 7. The CDR3 sequence: CASSPSGTGLNTEAFF. CDR3 sequence (DNA): TGTGCCAGCAGCCCCTCCGGGACAGGGTTGAACACTGAAGCTTTCTTT.